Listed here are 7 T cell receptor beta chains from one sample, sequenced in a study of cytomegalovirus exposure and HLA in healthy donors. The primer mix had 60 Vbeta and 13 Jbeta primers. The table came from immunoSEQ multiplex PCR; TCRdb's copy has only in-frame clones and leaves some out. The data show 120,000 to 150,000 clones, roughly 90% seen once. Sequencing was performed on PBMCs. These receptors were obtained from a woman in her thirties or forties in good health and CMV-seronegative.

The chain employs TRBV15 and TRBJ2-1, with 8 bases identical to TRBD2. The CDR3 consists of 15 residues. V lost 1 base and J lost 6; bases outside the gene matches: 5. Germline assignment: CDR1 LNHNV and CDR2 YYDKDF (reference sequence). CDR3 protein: CATSRVSGSFNEQFF. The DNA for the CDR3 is TGTGCCACCAGCAGAGTAAGCGGGAGTTTCAATGAGCAGTTCTTC.

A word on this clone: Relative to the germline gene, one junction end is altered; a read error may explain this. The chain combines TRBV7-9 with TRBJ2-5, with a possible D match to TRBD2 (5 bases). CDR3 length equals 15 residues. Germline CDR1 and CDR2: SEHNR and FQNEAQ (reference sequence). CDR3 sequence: CSSSQMFGVQETQYF. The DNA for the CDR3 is TGTTCCAGCAGTCAGATGTTCGGGGTCCAAGAGACCCAGTACTTC. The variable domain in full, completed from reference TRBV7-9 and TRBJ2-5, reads DTGVSQNPRHKITKRGQNVTFRCDPISEHNRLYWYRQTLGQGPEFLTYFQNEAQLEKSRLLSDRFSAERPKGSFSTLEIQRTEQGDSAMYLCSSSQMFGVQETQYFGPGTRLLVL.

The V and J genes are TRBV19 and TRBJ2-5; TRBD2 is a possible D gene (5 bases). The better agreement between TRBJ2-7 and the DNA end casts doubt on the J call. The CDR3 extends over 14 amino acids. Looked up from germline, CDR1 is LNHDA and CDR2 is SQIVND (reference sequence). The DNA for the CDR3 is TGTGCCAGTAGTGTATCCGGGGAGACCTACGAGCAGTACTTC. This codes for CASSVSGETYEQYF.

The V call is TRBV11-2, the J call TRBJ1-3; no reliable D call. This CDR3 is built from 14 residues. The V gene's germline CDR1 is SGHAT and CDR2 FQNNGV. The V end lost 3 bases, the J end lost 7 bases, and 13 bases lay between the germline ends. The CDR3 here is CASSFDRGRNTIYF. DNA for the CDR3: TGTGCCAGCAGCTTTGACCGCGGGAGGAACACCATATATTTT.

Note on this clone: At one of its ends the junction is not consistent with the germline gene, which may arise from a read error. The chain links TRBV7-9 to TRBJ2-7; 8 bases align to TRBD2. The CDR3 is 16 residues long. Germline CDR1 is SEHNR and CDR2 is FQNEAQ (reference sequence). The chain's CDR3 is CSSSNKRESWWYEQYF. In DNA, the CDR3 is TGTTCCAGCAGCAACAAGCGGGAGTCTTGGTGGTACGAGCAGTACTTC.

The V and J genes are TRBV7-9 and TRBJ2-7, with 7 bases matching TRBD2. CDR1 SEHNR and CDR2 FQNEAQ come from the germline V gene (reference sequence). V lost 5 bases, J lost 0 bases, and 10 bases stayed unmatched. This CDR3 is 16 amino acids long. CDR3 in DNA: TGTGCCAGCAGCGCTAGCTGGCTAGCGGCCTCCTACGAGCAGTACTTC. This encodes CASSASWLAASYEQYF.

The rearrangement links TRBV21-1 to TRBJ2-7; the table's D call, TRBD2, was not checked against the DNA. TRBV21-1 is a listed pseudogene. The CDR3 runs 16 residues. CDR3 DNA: TGTGCCAGCAGAGCGGGACTAGCGGGATTTGGCGACGAGCAGTACTTC. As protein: CASRAGLAGFGDEQYF.